The text below deals with one TCR beta chain. Its cognate antigen has yet to be identified. Base quality data are lacking; no much larger clone is found one base away. The time point label corresponds to: baseline before first vaccination. Vaccinee samples came from UK trials COV001 and COV002, including a single-blind randomized controlled phase 2/3 trial of AZD1222 (ChAdOx1 nCoV-19) in healthy adults. For TCRbeta chain sequencing, PBMC samples were collected from trial participants at day 0 and at day 28 after the second dose. These data originate in a study of T cell responses to AZD1222 COVID-19 vaccine (dated by TCRdb to the early 2020s). As for the study more broadly: AZD1222 recipients given second doses at about 4 weeks or at about 12 weeks were pooled, since spike-specific TCR depth and breadth were not found to differ between the two schedules. A total of 230 to 250 trial participants underwent TCR sequencing, of whom 207 had received two doses of AZD1222 and around 26 had received two doses of the MenACWY control vaccine. Trial participants were enrolled by age into subgroups of 18-55, 56-69 and 70-plus years, and around 140, 26 and 57 TCR-sequenced participants, respectively, were included in these subgroups.

The CDR3 regions of human TCRbeta chains were analyzed by immunosequencing. In the paper's pipeline: Repertoire TCRs were matched against a reference library of SARS-CoV-2-specific TCRs generated with the MIRA antigen-specificity platform. Breadth meant the fraction of unique TCRs that were SARS-CoV-2-associated, whereas depth meant the fraction of total T cells that were SARS-CoV-2-associated. Using the MIRA data, each spike-specific TCR was assigned both to the spike region to which the TCR was reactive and to a CD4 or CD8 class. Log10-transformed breadth and depth values were compared by one-way ANOVA with Sidak's multiple comparisons tests. TCRdb stores this immuneACCESS table with in-frame sequences only. Part of the clones is absent; in the studies checked, under half of the shortfall reflects unresolved V genes, and no reason is known for the rest. V, J and clone size reflect that table, while D and trimming were determined from the DNA. This sample lists about 130,000 clones; around 90% were detected once. The ten biggest clones cover roughly 6.3% of the sample.

Including cysteine and phenylalanine, the CDR3 has 13 amino acids. The only DNA kept is the CDR3, 39 bases in frame from the first base. V is clipped by 2 bases and J by 7 bases, and the sequence between their germline boundaries is 7 bases long. CDR1 and CDR2 are drawn from the germline V gene: SGHRS, YFSETQ. What the work shows at the level of the full study, not this receptor alone: Vaccine-associated CD4 TCRs spanned the whole spike protein, with dominant responses in regions 160-218 and 743-854. No day 14 peak-response samples were available, so repertoires were characterized only after the peak T cell response. Only a handful of AZD1222 recipients were SARS-CoV-2 seropositive at baseline, limiting conclusions about previously exposed vaccinees. Reportedly, almost half of the unique spike-specific TCRs recognized epitopes lying outside the regions that are mutated in the B.1.351 and B.1.1.7 variants. In the small 56-69-year group, the increase in depth fell short of significance, most likely because of low power. A significant rise in spike-specific TCR breadth and depth was observed after two AZD1222 doses relative to day 0 and relative to MenACWY recipients. Most participants were white British and females outnumbered males, and the authors suggested that clonal diversity may have been underestimated.

The chain is assembled from TRBV5-1 and TRBJ1-6; no D gene can be assigned with confidence. The source of this sequence is an adult in good health. The specimen comprised peripheral blood, sampled on day 0 of AZD1222 vaccination. The nucleotide sequence reads TGCGCCAGCAGCTTCGAGGAGAATTCACCCCTCCACTTT. Translated, it gives CASSFEENSPLHF.